This T cell receptor beta chain appears in the sequencing data of a study of metastatic and nonmetastatic thyroid tumors. Study-wide context: Blood and tumor or nodule tissue repertoires from malignant and benign thyroid patients were compared. Whole-study findings and limits: The study reportedly found significantly higher TCR beta diversity in malignant thyroid tumors than benign nodules, in blood and tumor.

Original data processing: CDR3 differences across clinicopathological groups were used to build a distant-metastasis classifier for papillary thyroid cancer. TCRdb recomputed clones from the PCR reads via MiXCR. The V and J calls shown here were made by TCRdb, not taken from the authors' results. The profile covers just over 20,000 clones, with roughly an eighth appearing a single time and approximately 6.2% taken by the ten largest. The CDR3 is 14 amino acids. V dropped 6 bases and J dropped 6; count of bases not matched to a gene: 7. Nobody among the patients had been given any treatment before thyroid surgery. Of note for this clone: Antigen: not known.

V gene TRBV12-3 or TRBV12-4 combines with J gene TRBJ2-2, with 7 bases aligning to TRBD2. This TCR was recovered from a male donor with papillary thyroid cancer or a benign thyroid nodule (not recorded which). Some clones in this sample may be carry-over from other donors' samples. Input material: blood. The CDR3 spells CASSPTAGAGELFF. CDR3 nucleotides: TGTGCCAGCAGCCCCACCGCGGGAGCCGGGGAGCTGTTTTTT.